The clone carrying this T cell receptor beta chain was found a few times. A library of TCRbeta sequences, prepared with unique molecular identifiers, was generated. TCRdb called the PCR reads again in MiXCR, with one record for every CDR3 protein. This table has about 230,000 distinct CDR3 sequences, 8.5% to 10% appearing once. This sample was taken from a study of T-cell reconstitution after alpha-beta-depleted transplantation in children. The sample in question was PBMCs from the stem cell graft donor, obtained from the stem cell graft. This TCR was recovered from a human donor who donated a stem cell graft to a child with acute lymphoblastic leukemia.

CDR3 in amino acids: CASSLSDRSSYEQYF. Here the CDR3 DNA reads TGTGCCAGCAGTTTATCGGACAGGAGCTCCTACGAGCAGTACTTC. The rearrangement uses TRBV12-3 or TRBV12-4 and TRBJ2-7; TRBD1 matches 7 bases. J lost 0 bases, V lost 2 bases, and 4 bases had no gene match. The length of the CDR3 is 15 residues.